The 8 T cell receptor beta chains in this list originate from one sample, sequenced in a study of human thymus T cells. Surgeons resected thymus tissue during corrective heart surgery. Produced via immunoSEQ multiplex PCR; TCRdb's table is partial and in-frame only. The repertoire holds some 130,000 clones, around 94% seen once, with approximately 0.022% in the top ten. Specimen: thymus tissue. These receptors all come from a boy in the first two years of life with a congenital heart defect but otherwise immunologically healthy.

The V gene is TRBV5-4, the J gene TRBJ2-1; 7 bases agree with TRBD1. The CDR3 consists of 14 residues. Germline-derived CDR1 and CDR2 are SGHNT and YYREEE (reference sequence). The V and J ends lost 4 bases and 9 bases, in that order; junction bases with no gene match: 10. DNA for the CDR3: TGTGCCAGCAGCCAAATCTTGACAGGGTCTGAGCAGTTCTTC. Translating it yields CASSQILTGSEQFF.

This chain connects TRBV5-5 to TRBJ2-3; D uncertain. With 2 bases removed from V and 3 bases from J, the gap between germline ends came to 4 bases. The CDR3 runs 12 residues. Germline lookup yields CDR1 SGHKS and CDR2 YYEKEE (reference sequence). For the CDR3, the DNA is TGTGCCAGCAGCTTTTATACAGATACGCAGTATTTT. Protein sequence: CASSFYTDTQYF.

This clone was seen more than once but under ten times. This rearrangement joins TRBV6-5 to TRBJ1-6, with a weak D call TRBD1 (5 bases). Trimming took off 2 bases at V and 8 bases at J, with 10 bases between the two ends. Germline V gene data show CDR1 as MNHEY and CDR2 as SVGAGI. The CDR3 has 14 residues. The CDR3 DNA follows: TGTGCCAGCAGTTACGGGGGACGGGATTCACCCCTCCACTTT. This sequence encodes CASSYGGRDSPLHF.

The chain recombines TRBV5-4 with TRBJ1-1; tentative D call: TRBD1 (6 bases). The CDR3 consists of 14 residues. CDR1 is SGHNT, CDR2 YYREEE, per germline (reference sequence). V was pared by 0 bases and J by 2 bases, with 8 bases between. CDR3 DNA: TGTGCCAGCAGCTTGGGGACAGTCAACACTGAAGCTTTCTTT. This translates into CASSLGTVNTEAFF.

This sequence joins TRBV6-6 and TRBJ1-2; 7 nucleotides align to TRBD1. The CDR3 is 13 residues long. Trimming cost V 5 bases and J 4 bases; bases outside gene matches: 4. In germline, CDR1 is MNHNY, CDR2 SVGAGI (reference sequence). CDR3 sequence (DNA): TGTGCCAGCAGTAGGACAGGTCGCTATGGCTACACCTTC. It translates to CASSRTGRYGYTF.

CDR3 sequence: CASSPLTSGGNTDTQYF. As DNA, the CDR3 is TGTGCCAGCAGCCCCTTGACTAGCGGGGGGAACACAGATACGCAGTATTTT. This sequence joins TRBV7-8 and TRBJ2-3; 13 nucleotides match TRBD2. With V trimmed by 5 bases and J by 2 bases, 7 bases remained unmatched. Germline V CDR1 and CDR2: SGHVS, FQNEAQ. CDR3 length equals 17 residues.

The CDR3, as DNA: TGCGCCAGCAGCCAAGACGCACACCCCTGGGGCAACGTCCTGACTTTC. This encodes CASSQDAHPWGNVLTF. V usage is TRBV4-1 and J usage is TRBJ2-6; D gene ambiguous. V dropped 0 bases and J dropped 9 bases, with 15 bases sitting between them. Looked up from germline, CDR1 is MGHRA and CDR2 is YSYEKL. The CDR3 loop spans 16 amino acids.

This chain joins TRBV27 and TRBJ1-6; D might be TRBD1 (5 bases). Germline CDR1 is MNHEY and CDR2 is SMNVEV (reference sequence). This CDR3 is 17 amino acids long. V lost 5 bases and J 2 bases, leaving 16 bases between the germline ends. This chain's CDR3 is CASSPAGNRAYNSPLHF. The CDR3 coding sequence is TGTGCCAGCAGTCCGGCAGGGAATAGGGCCTATAATTCACCCCTCCACTTT.